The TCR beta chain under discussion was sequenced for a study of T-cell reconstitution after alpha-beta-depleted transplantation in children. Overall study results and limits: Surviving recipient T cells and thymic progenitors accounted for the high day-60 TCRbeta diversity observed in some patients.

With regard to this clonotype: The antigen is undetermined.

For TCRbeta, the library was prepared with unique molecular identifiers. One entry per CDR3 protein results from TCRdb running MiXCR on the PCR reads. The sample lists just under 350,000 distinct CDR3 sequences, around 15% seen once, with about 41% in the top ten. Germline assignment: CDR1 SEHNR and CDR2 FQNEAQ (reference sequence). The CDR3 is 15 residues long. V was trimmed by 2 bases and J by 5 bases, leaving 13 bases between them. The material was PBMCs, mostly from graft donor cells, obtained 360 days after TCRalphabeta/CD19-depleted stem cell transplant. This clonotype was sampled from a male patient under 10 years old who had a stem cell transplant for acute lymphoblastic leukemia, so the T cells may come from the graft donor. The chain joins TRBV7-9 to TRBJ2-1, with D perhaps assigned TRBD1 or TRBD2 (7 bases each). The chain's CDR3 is CASSLWQGGNNEQFF. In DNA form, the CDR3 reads TGTGCCAGCAGCTTATGGCAGGGGGGGAACAATGAGCAGTTCTTC.